This T cell receptor beta chain is from a study of T cells after posttransplantation cyclophosphamide. Trimming pared 3 bases from V and 10 bases from J, leaving 18 bases between. Germline CDR1 KGHSH, CDR2 LQKENI. The CDR3 has 14 residues. General study results and limits: After PTCy, TRB diversity resembled that of CNI/methotrexate controls. TRB overlap between skin or GI tissue T cells and blood was limited. Later post-transplant blood repertoires were often dominated by donor CD8+ memory clones.

Sequenced by immunoSEQ multiplex PCR; TCRdb stores in-frame clones only, minus some. The sample shows tens of thousands of clones, no singletons; the ten largest hold 6% to 7%. This clone was counted at least ten times. Its specificity is unknown. Peripheral blood was collected from the related graft donor on the marrow donation day. The receptor's source is a woman in her sixties in good health, CMV-negative, and a related stem cell transplant donor. This chain links TRBV18 with TRBJ1-1; tentatively, D is TRBD1 (6 bases). The sequenced material came from PBMCs. The DNA of the CDR3 is TGTGCCAGCTCACCTCAACGACAGGCGAGGTTAGCTTTCTTT. Its translation is CASSPQRQARLAFF.